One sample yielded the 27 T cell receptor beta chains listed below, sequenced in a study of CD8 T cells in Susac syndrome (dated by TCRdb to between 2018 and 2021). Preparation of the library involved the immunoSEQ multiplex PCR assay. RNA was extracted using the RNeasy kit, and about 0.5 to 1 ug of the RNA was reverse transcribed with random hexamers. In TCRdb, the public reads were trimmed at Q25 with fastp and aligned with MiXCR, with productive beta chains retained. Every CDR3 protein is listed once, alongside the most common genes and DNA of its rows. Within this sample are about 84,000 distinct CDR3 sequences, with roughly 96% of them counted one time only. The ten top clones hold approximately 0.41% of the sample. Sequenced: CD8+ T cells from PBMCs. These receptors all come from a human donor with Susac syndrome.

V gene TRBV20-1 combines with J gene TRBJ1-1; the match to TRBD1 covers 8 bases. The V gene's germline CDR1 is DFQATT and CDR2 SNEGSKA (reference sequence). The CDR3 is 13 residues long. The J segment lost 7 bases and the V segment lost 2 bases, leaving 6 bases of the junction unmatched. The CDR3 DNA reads TGCAGTGCTAGACCCAGGGGGCGCAGTGAAGCTTTCTTT. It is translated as CSARPRGRSEAFF.

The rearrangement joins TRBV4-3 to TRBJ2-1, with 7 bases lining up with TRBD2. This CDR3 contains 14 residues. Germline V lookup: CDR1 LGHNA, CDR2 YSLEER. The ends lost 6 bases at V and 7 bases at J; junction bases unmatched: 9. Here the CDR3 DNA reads TGCGCCAGCAGGTTTGGACTAGGAATAAATGAGCAGTTCTTC. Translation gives CASRFGLGINEQFF.

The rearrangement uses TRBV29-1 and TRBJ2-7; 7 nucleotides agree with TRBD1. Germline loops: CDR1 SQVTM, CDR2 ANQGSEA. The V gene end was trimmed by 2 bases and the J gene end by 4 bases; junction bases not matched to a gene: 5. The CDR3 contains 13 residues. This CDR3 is CSVELGQPYEQYF. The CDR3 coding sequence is TGCAGCGTTGAACTGGGACAGCCGTACGAGCAGTACTTC.

The CDR3 DNA reads TGTGCCACCAGCAGAGATCTAGGCGGACGTGAGGAGCAGTTCTTC. Its protein is CATSRDLGGREEQFF. The chain couples TRBV15 to TRBJ2-1; unclear D gene. The V end was cut by 0 bases, the J end by 10 bases, with 16 bases between. The CDR3 is 15 residues long. Germline V gene sequence: CDR1 LNHNV, CDR2 YYDKDF (reference sequence).

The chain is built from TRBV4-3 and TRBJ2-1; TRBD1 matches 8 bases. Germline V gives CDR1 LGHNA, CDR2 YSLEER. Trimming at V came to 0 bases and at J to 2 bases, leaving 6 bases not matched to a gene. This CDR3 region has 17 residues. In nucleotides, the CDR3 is TGCGCCAGCAGCCAAGAGTCAGGGGACAGGCCCTACAATGAGCAGTTCTTC. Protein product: CASSQESGDRPYNEQFF.

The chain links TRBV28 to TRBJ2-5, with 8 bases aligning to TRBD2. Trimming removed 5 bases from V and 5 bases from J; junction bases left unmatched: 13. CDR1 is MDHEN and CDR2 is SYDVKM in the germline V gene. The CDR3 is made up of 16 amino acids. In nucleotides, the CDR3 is TGTGCCAGCAGTCCGCGCCCGGGACTAGGTGTGGAGACCCAGTACTTC. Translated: CASSPRPGLGVETQYF.

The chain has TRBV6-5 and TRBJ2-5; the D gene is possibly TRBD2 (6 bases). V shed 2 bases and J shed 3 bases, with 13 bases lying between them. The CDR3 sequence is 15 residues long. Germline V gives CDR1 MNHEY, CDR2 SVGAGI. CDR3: CASSYGGFTEETQYF. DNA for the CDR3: TGTGCCAGCAGTTACGGAGGGTTCACCGAAGAGACCCAGTACTTC.

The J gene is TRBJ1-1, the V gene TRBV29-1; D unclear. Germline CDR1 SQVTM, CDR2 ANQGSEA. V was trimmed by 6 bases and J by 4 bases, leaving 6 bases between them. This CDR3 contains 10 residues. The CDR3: CSVVGTEAFF. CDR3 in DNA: TGCAGCGTAGTCGGCACTGAAGCTTTCTTT.

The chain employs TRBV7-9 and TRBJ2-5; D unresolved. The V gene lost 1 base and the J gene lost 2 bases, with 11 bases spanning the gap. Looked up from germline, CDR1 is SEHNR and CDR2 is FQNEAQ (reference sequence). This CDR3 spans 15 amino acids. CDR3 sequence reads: CASSLGVTGQETQYF. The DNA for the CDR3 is TGTGCCAGCAGCTTAGGCGTGACTGGGCAAGAGACCCAGTACTTC.

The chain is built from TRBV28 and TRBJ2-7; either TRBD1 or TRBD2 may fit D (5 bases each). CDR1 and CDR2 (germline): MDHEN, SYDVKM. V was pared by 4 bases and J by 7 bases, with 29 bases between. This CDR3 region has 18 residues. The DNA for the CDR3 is TGTGCCAGCAGTTCGACCGGGACCCAATCCATCTGGGGGTCTGAGCAGTACTTC. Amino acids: CASSSTGTQSIWGSEQYF.

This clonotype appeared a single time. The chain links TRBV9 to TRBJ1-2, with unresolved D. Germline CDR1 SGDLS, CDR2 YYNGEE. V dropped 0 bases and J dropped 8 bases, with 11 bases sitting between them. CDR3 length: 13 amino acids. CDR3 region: CASSVGDIRGYTF. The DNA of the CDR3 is TGTGCCAGCAGCGTAGGAGATATCCGGGGCTACACCTTC.

The CDR3: CASSPMSDTEAFF. The CDR3 DNA reads as TGTGCCAGCAGCCCGATGTCGGACACTGAAGCTTTCTTT. The chain uses TRBV6-5 and TRBJ1-1; D unresolved. Looked up from germline, CDR1 is MNHEY and CDR2 is SVGAGI. The length of the CDR3 is 13 residues. Trimming left V 6 bases short and J 3 bases short, with 11 bases between.

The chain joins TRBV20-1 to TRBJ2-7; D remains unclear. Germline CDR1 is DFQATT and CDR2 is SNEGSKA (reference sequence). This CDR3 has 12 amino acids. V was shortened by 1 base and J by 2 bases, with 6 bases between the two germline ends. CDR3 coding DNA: TGCAGTGCTAGAGGAGGTCCCTACGAGCAGTACTTC. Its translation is CSARGGPYEQYF.

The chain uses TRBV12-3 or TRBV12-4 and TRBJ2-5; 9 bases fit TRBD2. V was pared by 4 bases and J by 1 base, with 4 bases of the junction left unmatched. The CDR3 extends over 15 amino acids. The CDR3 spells CASSWSGRIQETQYF. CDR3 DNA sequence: TGTGCCAGCAGTTGGAGCGGGAGGATCCAAGAGACCCAGTACTTC.

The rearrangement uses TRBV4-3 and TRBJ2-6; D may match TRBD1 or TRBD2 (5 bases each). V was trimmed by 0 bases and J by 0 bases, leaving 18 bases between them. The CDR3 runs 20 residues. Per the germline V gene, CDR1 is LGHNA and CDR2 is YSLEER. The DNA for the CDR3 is TGCGCCAGCAGCCAAGATAGAGGGGTACGCTTTTTCTCTGGGGCCAACGTCCTGACTTTC. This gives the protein CASSQDRGVRFFSGANVLTF.

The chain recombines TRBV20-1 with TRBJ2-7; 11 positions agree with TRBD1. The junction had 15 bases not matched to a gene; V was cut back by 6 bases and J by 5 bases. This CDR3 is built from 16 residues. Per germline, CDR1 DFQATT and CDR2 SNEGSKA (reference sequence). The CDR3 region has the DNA TGCAGTGCGTCTCCAACCGGGACAGGGGGAGCCCACGAGCAGTACTTC. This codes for CSASPTGTGGAHEQYF.

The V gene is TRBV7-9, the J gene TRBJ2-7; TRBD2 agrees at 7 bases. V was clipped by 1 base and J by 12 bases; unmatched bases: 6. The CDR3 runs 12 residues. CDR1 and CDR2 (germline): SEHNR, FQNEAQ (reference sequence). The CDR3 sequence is CASSLVAGALYV. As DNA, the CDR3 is TGTGCCAGCAGCTTAGTCGCGGGAGCCCTGTACGTC.

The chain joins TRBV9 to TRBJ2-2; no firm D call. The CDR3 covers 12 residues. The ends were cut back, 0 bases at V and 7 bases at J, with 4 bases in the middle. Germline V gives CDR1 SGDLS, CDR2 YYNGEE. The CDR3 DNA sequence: TGTGCCAGCAGCGTAGAGGGCGGGGAGCTGTTTTTT. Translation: CASSVEGGELFF. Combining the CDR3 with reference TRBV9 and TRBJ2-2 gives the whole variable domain DSGVTQTPKHLITATGQRVTLRCSPRSGDLSVYWYQQSLDQGLQFLIQYYNGEERAKGNILERFSAQQFPDLHSELNLSSLELGDSALYFCASSVEGGELFFGEGSRLTVL.

The CDR3 is CASSLVHREAFF. The CDR3 DNA reads TGTGCCAGCAGCTTAGTCCACAGGGAAGCTTTCTTT. The chain has TRBV11-2 and TRBJ1-1; D is perhaps TRBD1 (5 bases). Between the trimmed V and J ends, which lost 1 base and 8 bases, there was a span of 8 bases. There are 12 residues in the CDR3. Germline V gives CDR1 SGHAT, CDR2 FQNNGV.

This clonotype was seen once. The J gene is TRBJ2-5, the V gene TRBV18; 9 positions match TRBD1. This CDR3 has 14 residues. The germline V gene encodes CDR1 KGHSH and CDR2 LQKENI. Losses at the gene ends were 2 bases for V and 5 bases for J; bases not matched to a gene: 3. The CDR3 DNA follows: TGTGCCAGCTCACCAACAGGGGGCAGGGAGACCCAGTACTTC. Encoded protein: CASSPTGGRETQYF.

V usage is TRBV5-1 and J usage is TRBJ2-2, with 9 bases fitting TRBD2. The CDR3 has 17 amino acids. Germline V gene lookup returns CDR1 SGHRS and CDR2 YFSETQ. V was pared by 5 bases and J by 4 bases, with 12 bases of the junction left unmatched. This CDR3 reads CASSRVAGVSSTGELFF. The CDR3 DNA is TGCGCCAGCAGTCGAGTAGCGGGAGTTTCTAGCACCGGGGAGCTGTTTTTT.

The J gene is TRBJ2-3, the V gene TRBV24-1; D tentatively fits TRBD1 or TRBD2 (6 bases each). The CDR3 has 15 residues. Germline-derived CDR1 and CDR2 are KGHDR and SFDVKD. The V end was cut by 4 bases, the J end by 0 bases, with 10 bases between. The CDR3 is CATSEWGASTDTQYF. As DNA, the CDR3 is TGTGCCACCAGTGAGTGGGGGGCGAGCACAGATACGCAGTATTTT.

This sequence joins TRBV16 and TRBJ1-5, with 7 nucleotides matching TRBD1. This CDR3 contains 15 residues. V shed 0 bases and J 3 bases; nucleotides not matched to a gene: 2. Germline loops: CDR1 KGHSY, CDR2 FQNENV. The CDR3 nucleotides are TGTGCCAGCAGCCAATCGGGACAGTCCAATCAGCCCCAGCATTTT. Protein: CASSQSGQSNQPQHF.

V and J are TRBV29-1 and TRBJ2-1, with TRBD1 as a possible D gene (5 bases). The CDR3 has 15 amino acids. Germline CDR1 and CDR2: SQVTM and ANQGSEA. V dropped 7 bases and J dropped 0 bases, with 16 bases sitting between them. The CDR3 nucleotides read TGCAGCGGCACAGGTCAGGGAAGCTCCTACAATGAGCAGTTCTTC. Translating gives CSGTGQGSSYNEQFF.

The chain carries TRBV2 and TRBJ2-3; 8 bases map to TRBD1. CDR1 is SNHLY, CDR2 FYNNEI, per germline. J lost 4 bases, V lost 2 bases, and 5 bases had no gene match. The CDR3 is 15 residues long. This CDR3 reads CASSEIETGADTQYF. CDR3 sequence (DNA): TGTGCCAGCAGTGAAATCGAGACAGGGGCAGATACGCAGTATTTT.

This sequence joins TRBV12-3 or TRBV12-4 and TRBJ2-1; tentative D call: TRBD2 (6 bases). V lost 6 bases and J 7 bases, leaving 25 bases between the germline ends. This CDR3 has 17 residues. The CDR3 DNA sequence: TGTGCCAGCAGCACCACCGCGCTAGCGCCGTTTCAAAATGAGCAGTTCTTC. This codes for CASSTTALAPFQNEQFF.

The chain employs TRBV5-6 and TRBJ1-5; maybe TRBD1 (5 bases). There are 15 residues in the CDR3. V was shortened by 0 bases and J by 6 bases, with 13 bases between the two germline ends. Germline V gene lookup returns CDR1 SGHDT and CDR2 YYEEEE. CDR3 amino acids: CASSLGQGEAQPQHF. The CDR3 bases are TGTGCCAGCAGCTTGGGCCAGGGAGAGGCTCAGCCCCAGCATTTT.